This entry lists 16 T cell receptor beta chains sequenced from one sample in a study of blood T cell repertoires in COVID-19. Sequencing was performed with immunoSEQ multiplex PCR; in TCRdb, only in-frame clones are kept and a portion is missing. The sample yields about 200,000 clones, less than 90% seen once. The source material was peripheral blood. Receptor source: a man aged 35-49 years with active or convalescent COVID-19.

The genes are TRBV5-1 and TRBJ2-7; TRBD1 agrees at 9 bases. Germline values: CDR1 SGHRS, CDR2 YFSETQ. The trim removed 1 base at V and 1 base at J, leaving 6 bases unmatched. This CDR3 is built from 16 residues. The CDR3 sequence is CASSLSAGTGSYEQYF. In DNA, the CDR3 is TGCGCCAGCAGCTTGTCCGCCGGGACAGGGTCCTACGAGCAGTACTTC.

The table lists this clone with a few counts. The CDR3 DNA follows: TGTGCCAGCAGCGTCACAGGGGGCGCAAACTATGGCTACACCTTC. Residues: CASSVTGGANYGYTF. This rearrangement joins TRBV9 to TRBJ1-2; 9 bases agree with TRBD1. V shed 2 bases and J 2 bases; nucleotides not matched to a gene: 4. CDR3 length: 15 residues. Germline CDR1 SGDLS, CDR2 YYNGEE.

This rearrangement joins TRBV6-5 to TRBJ2-7; 8 bases are a match to TRBD2. In germline, CDR1 is MNHEY, CDR2 SVGAGI. The CDR3 loop spans 15 amino acids. Losses at the gene ends were 8 bases for V and 2 bases for J; bases not matched to a gene: 11. The CDR3 DNA reads TGTGCCAGCGGGGGGTTAGGTAGCGGGGCCTACGAGCAGTACTTC. It translates to CASGGLGSGAYEQYF.

This chain joins TRBV7-3 and TRBJ2-3, with D possibly being TRBD2 (5 bases). V was pared by 4 bases and J by 0 bases, with 11 bases between. The CDR3 extends over 15 amino acids. Germline assignment: CDR1 SGHTA and CDR2 FQGTGA. CDR3 in DNA: TGTGCCAGCAGCTCACCTGGACTCAGCACAGATACGCAGTATTTT. It is translated as CASSSPGLSTDTQYF.

V and J are TRBV30 and TRBJ2-1; tentatively, D is TRBD2 (5 bases). Germline V gene lookup returns CDR1 GTSNPN and CDR2 SVGIG (reference sequence). With 0 bases removed from V and 8 bases from J, the gap between germline ends came to 20 bases. The CDR3 is made up of 16 amino acids. CDR3 loop: CAWSVVGDLGGDEQFF. DNA for the CDR3: TGTGCCTGGAGTGTAGTCGGTGACCTCGGAGGCGATGAGCAGTTCTTC.

This chain links TRBV19 with TRBJ2-2, with TRBD1 matching 10 bases. CDR3 size: 15 residues. Germline-derived CDR1 and CDR2 are LNHDA and SQIVND (reference sequence). The V gene end was trimmed by 7 bases and the J gene end by 4 bases; junction bases not matched to a gene: 6. The CDR3 sequence: CASTPGTGVTGELFF. DNA for the CDR3: TGTGCCAGTACCCCCGGGACAGGGGTCACCGGGGAGCTGTTTTTT.

This clone was seen once. The gene calls are TRBV5-1 and TRBJ1-1, with D possibly TRBD1 on 5 matching bases. Trimming cost V 4 bases and J 3 bases, with 10 bases left between them. The CDR3 runs to 13 residues. Germline CDR1 reads SGHRS; CDR2 reads YFSETQ. CDR3 bases: TGCGCCAGCAGCGTAGCAGGGTACACTGAAGCTTTCTTT. It codes for CASSVAGYTEAFF.

The chain employs TRBV29-1 and TRBJ1-2, with D unclear. CDR1 is SQVTM, CDR2 ANQGSEA, per germline. Between the trimmed V and J ends, which lost 5 bases and 7 bases, there was a span of 11 bases. The CDR3 length is 11 residues. DNA of the CDR3: TGCAGCGTTAGTGAGGGAACTGGCTACACCTTC. Translated, it gives CSVSEGTGYTF.

The rearrangement joins TRBV27 to TRBJ1-2; D might be TRBD1 (6 bases). The CDR3 has 12 residues. The ends were cut back, 6 bases at V and 6 bases at J, with 11 bases in the middle. Germline V gene sequence: CDR1 MNHEY, CDR2 SMNVEV (reference sequence). The DNA of the CDR3 is TGTGCCAGCAGAATAGGGGGGGATGGCTACACCTTC. Translated: CASRIGGDGYTF.

The V and J genes are TRBV18 and TRBJ1-6; D is undetermined. The germline V gene encodes CDR1 KGHSH and CDR2 LQKENI. Trimming pared 6 bases from V and 4 bases from J, leaving 13 bases between. The CDR3 loop spans 15 amino acids. This CDR3 is CASSEEGTYNSPLHF. CDR3 bases: TGTGCCAGCTCTGAGGAGGGAACATATAATTCACCCCTCCACTTT.

The V and J genes are TRBV28 and TRBJ2-7; 10 bases map to TRBD2. Per germline, CDR1 MDHEN and CDR2 SYDVKM. CDR3 length: 14 residues. V shed 2 bases and J 5 bases; nucleotides not matched to a gene: 3. The CDR3 DNA sequence: TGTGCCAGCAGTTTACTAGCGGGAGCCCACGAGCAGTACTTC. As protein: CASSLLAGAHEQYF.

The V and J genes are TRBV11-3 and TRBJ1-6, with a tentative D call TRBD1 (5 bases). The length of the CDR3 is 13 residues. Trimming shortened V by 6 bases and J by 9 bases, and 12 bases separated the two germline ends. The germline CDR1 and CDR2 sequences are SGHNT and YENEEA. Here the CDR3 DNA reads TGTGCCAGCAGTTTTCGGGGGGGTTCACCCCTCCACTTT. Translating it yields CASSFRGGSPLHF.

This clone was seen once. The chain joins TRBV27 to TRBJ2-1; 8 positions match TRBD1. From germline, CDR1 is MNHEY and CDR2 SMNVEV (reference sequence). Trimming took 5 bases from V and 3 from J; bases not matched to a gene: 9. The CDR3 runs to 16 residues. The CDR3 loop reads CASSPLPGTGYNEQFF. CDR3 sequence (DNA): TGTGCCAGCAGTCCCTTACCTGGGACAGGCTACAATGAGCAGTTCTTC.

This clone has a handful of counts. This rearrangement joins TRBV2 to TRBJ1-5; 9 bases are shared with TRBD1. The length of the CDR3 is 15 residues. From germline, CDR1 is SNHLY and CDR2 FYNNEI. J lost 7 bases, V lost 6 bases, and 10 bases had no gene match. CDR3 in amino acids: CASRSTGGASQPQHF. The CDR3 DNA is TGTGCCAGCAGATCCACAGGGGGCGCGTCCCAGCCCCAGCATTTT.

This chain uses TRBV30 with TRBJ1-1; D not certain. CDR1 and CDR2 (germline): GTSNPN, SVGIG (reference sequence). The CDR3 consists of 14 residues. Trimming removed 3 bases at V and 1 base at J, with 12 bases between. The CDR3 here is CAWRGRSSNTEAFF. The DNA of the CDR3 is TGTGCCTGGAGGGGCAGGTCGTCGAACACTGAAGCTTTCTTT. Looking up the rest from reference TRBV30 and TRBJ1-1 gives the full variable domain: SQTIHQWPATLVQPVGSPLSLECTVEGTSNPNLYWYRQAAGRGLQLLFYSVGIGQISSEVPQNLSASRPQDRQFILSSKKLLLSDSGFYLCAWRGRSSNTEAFFGQGTRLTVV.

DNA for the CDR3: TGTGCCGGAACTATCGCAGGGGCCAACTATGGCTACACCTTC. Its protein product is CAGTIAGANYGYTF. The chain joins TRBV7-9 to TRBJ1-2; a possible D gene is TRBD1 (6 bases). The germline gives CDR1 SEHNR, CDR2 FQNEAQ (reference sequence). CDR3 length: 14 residues. V lost 11 bases, J lost 2 bases, and 18 bases lay in between.